What follows describes a single TCR beta chain. Its cognate antigen has yet to be identified. Base qualities are not recorded, but no much larger clone differs from it by a single base. The sample originates from a study of blood T cell repertoires in COVID-19 (dated by TCRdb to 2018 to 2020). Notes on the research overall: The collaborator samples originated in the United States, Italy and Spain and spanned the acute and convalescent phases of COVID-19. The prospective study material was composed of cDNA or gDNA derived from T cells, B-cell-depleted T cells, or PBMCs. The dataset comprised deeply sampled blood TCRbeta repertoires from subjects exposed to, actively infected with, or recovered from COVID-19. The repertoires were made available in a free public database intended to serve as a resource for research on the immune response to SARS-CoV-2. The samples were drawn from two sources: the first 160 participants of the ongoing ImmuneRACE study, and over 1,000 subjects contributed by 6 global collaborators. A de-identified subject ID, COVID-19 status, age in years and sex were almost always included in the sample metadata. Where HLA class I and class II types were available, the types were taken from metadata supplied by the sample provider, not from assay-based typing. The study at large found these results: How much clinical and demographic metadata was included differed by source and by participant, and the metadata was provided uncurated.

V drops 0 bases and J drops 7 bases, leaving 12 bases in between. Inclusive of the bounding cysteine and phenylalanine, the CDR3 is 14 residues long. The DNA shown is the 42-base CDR3, in frame from base 1. Per the germline V gene, MGHRA is the CDR1 and YSYEKL is the CDR2. TCRbeta CDR3 regions were amplified from genomic DNA using the immunoSEQ Assay, a bias-controlled multiplex PCR. As for the original processing: Nucleated cell counts per sample were estimated from amplification of reference gene primers within the assay. To quantify the absolute abundance of each unique TCRbeta CDR3 rearrangement, sequence reads were collapsed and filtered. For each sample, productive Simpson clonality was calculated as the square root of Simpson's diversity index over productive rearrangements. In its TCRdb copy, this immuneACCESS table keeps in-frame sequences only and misses some clones. Where compared with another copy, unresolved V genes explain less than half of these, and the others have no known cause. V, J and clone size are taken as reported in that table, and D and trimming were inferred from the DNA itself. Counted in this sample were about 91,000 clones; 70% to 90% of them appeared once. The leading ten clones occupy 4% to 5% of the sample.

The collaborating institutions used their own protocols to collect whole blood in K2EDTA tubes. For TCRbeta analysis, collaborator samples were shipped as frozen whole blood, as isolated PBMCs, or as DNA extracted from either sample type. This receptor was taken from a man between 65 and 79 years old with acute or convalescent COVID-19. This sequence uses TRBV4-1 and TRBJ1-1; TRBD1 could be the D gene, as 5 bases match. Specimen: peripheral blood. The CDR3 has the sequence CASSQEEGQGEAFF. The sequenced DNA: TGCGCCAGCAGCCAAGAGGAGGGCCAGGGTGAAGCTTTCTTT.